Each of the 23 T cell receptor beta chains below was sequenced from the same sample in a study of identifying expanded T cells in peripheral blood. Libraries were prepared by immunoSEQ multiplex PCR; TCRdb keeps only in-frame clonotypes and omits some of them. The sample comprises about 90,000 clones, 88% of which are singletons, and approximately 5.4% rests with the top ten. Material for sequencing was blood. The receptors derive from a person between 18 and 75 years old in good health.

This chain links TRBV4-1 with TRBJ2-5, with 9 bases aligning to TRBD1. With 3 bases clipped from V and 5 bases from J, the junction kept 4 bases outside the gene matches. CDR3 length: 14 amino acids. Germline V gene lookup returns CDR1 MGHRA and CDR2 YSYEKL. The CDR3 DNA follows: TGCGCCAGCAGCCACACAGGGGGCGCGGAGACCCAGTACTTC. This gives the protein CASSHTGGAETQYF.

This rearrangement joins TRBV10-1 to TRBJ2-3, with D perhaps matching TRBD1 or TRBD2 (6 bases each). V was pared by 2 bases and J by 5 bases, with 14 bases between. Germline assignment: CDR1 WNHNN and CDR2 SYGVQD (reference sequence). The CDR3 totals 15 residues. In DNA form, the CDR3 reads TGCGCCAGCAGTGAGAGCTCGGGGGCGGAAGATACGCAGTATTTT. This encodes CASSESSGAEDTQYF.

The rearrangement links TRBV19 to TRBJ1-2; 9 positions match TRBD1. Germline V gene sequence: CDR1 LNHDA, CDR2 SQIVND (reference sequence). This CDR3 is built from 17 residues. The V segment lost 0 bases and the J segment 4 bases; nucleotides outside the gene matches: 9. The CDR3 DNA sequence: TGTGCCAGTAGTATAGATAATCGGGGACAGGGTACCTATGGCTACACCTTC. Its protein product is CASSIDNRGQGTYGYTF.

This chain joins TRBV5-6 and TRBJ2-7; 7 bases map to TRBD2. V dropped 1 base and J dropped 2; count of bases not matched to a gene: 6. The germline gives CDR1 SGHDT, CDR2 YYEEEE. The CDR3 runs to 15 residues. The CDR3 region is CASSLKRDSTYEQYF. For the CDR3, the DNA is TGTGCCAGCAGCTTGAAGCGGGATTCAACCTACGAGCAGTACTTC. The full variable domain, in which reference TRBV5-6 and TRBJ2-7 provide the parts outside the CDR3, is DAGVTQSPTHLIKTRGQQVTLRCSPKSGHDTVSWYQQALGQGPQFIFQYYEEEERQRGNFPDRFSGHQFPNYSSELNVNALLLGDSALYLCASSLKRDSTYEQYFGPGTRLTVT.

The rearrangement joins TRBV11-2 to TRBJ1-1; D gene uncertain. From germline, CDR1 is SGHAT and CDR2 FQNNGV. Trimming removed 5 bases at V and 1 base at J, with 8 bases between. The CDR3 loop spans 13 amino acids. The CDR3 reads CASSRGRNTEAFF. CDR3 bases: TGTGCCAGCAGCCGAGGGCGGAACACTGAAGCTTTCTTT.

The CDR3 sequence is CASIRTPNTEAFF. DNA of the CDR3: TGTGCCAGCATCCGGACACCGAACACTGAAGCTTTCTTT. The genes are TRBV6-1 and TRBJ1-1, with D maybe TRBD1 (5 bases). With 7 bases removed from V and 1 base from J, the gap between germline ends came to 10 bases. The CDR3 consists of 13 residues. Germline V gives CDR1 MNHNS, CDR2 SASEGT.

The chain joins TRBV13 to TRBJ1-5, with 7 positions matching TRBD1. There are 14 residues in the CDR3. Losses at the gene ends were 0 bases for V and 4 bases for J; bases not matched to a gene: 0. Per the germline V gene, CDR1 is PRHDT and CDR2 is FYEKMQ (reference sequence). As DNA, the CDR3 is TGTGCCAGCAGCTTAGGGACAGGGAATCAGCCCCAGCATTTT. Translating it yields CASSLGTGNQPQHF.

This clone has just one count. This chain uses TRBV15 with TRBJ2-2; a possible D gene is TRBD1 (6 bases). Germline V gene sequence: CDR1 LNHNV, CDR2 YYDKDF (reference sequence). The CDR3 covers 16 residues. V dropped 2 bases and J dropped 0 bases, with 10 bases sitting between them. The CDR3 reads CATSRSTGTNTGELFF. The CDR3 DNA reads as TGTGCCACCAGCAGATCCACAGGGACGAACACCGGGGAGCTGTTTTTT.

The rearrangement links TRBV19 to TRBJ2-1; 11 positions match TRBD1. J was trimmed by 10 bases and V by 3 bases; bases with no gene match: 11. The CDR3 runs to 16 residues. Germline assignment: CDR1 LNHDA and CDR2 SQIVND (reference sequence). The CDR3 DNA sequence: TGTGCCAGTAGTATCCCGGGACAGGGGGGGCGGTCGGAGCAGTTCTTC. It codes for CASSIPGQGGRSEQFF.

The V and J genes are TRBV5-1 and TRBJ2-7; 9 positions agree with TRBD2. The junction had 14 bases not matched to a gene; V was cut back by 7 bases and J by 0 bases. The CDR3 consists of 17 residues. Germline values: CDR1 SGHRS, CDR2 YFSETQ. CDR3 nucleotide sequence: TGCGCCAGCGCCCTCGGAGGAGCGGGGGGATACTCCTACGAGCAGTACTTC. This encodes CASALGGAGGYSYEQYF.

This clone has only a few counts. The CDR3 sequence: CASSLGPGQGYGYTF. The CDR3 DNA reads TGTGCCAGCAGCTTGGGCCCGGGACAGGGCTATGGCTACACCTTC. V gene TRBV5-5 combines with J gene TRBJ1-2; 9 nucleotides line up with TRBD1. Trimming took 0 bases from V and 4 from J; bases not matched to a gene: 4. Germline lookup yields CDR1 SGHKS and CDR2 YYEKEE (reference sequence). The CDR3 extends over 15 amino acids.

The V and J genes are TRBV4-2 and TRBJ1-1; 7 bases fit TRBD1. Germline lookup yields CDR1 LGHNA and CDR2 YNFKEQ. This CDR3 has 15 residues. J was trimmed by 3 bases and V by 4 bases; bases with no gene match: 8. CDR3 sequence reads: CASSPRQGSDTEAFF. The CDR3 DNA is TGTGCCAGCAGCCCTAGACAGGGTTCGGACACTGAAGCTTTCTTT.

The rearrangement links TRBV4-1 to TRBJ1-1; D uncertain. The V gene lost 0 bases and the J gene lost 10 bases, with 12 bases spanning the gap. The length of the CDR3 is 13 residues. CDR1 and CDR2 from the germline V gene are MGHRA and YSYEKL. The CDR3 reads CASSQDLGRRAFF. Here the CDR3 DNA reads TGCGCCAGCAGCCAAGATCTAGGGAGGCGAGCTTTCTTT.

V usage is TRBV30 and J usage is TRBJ2-1, with a possible D match to TRBD1 (6 bases). The CDR3 loop spans 13 amino acids. Per germline, CDR1 GTSNPN and CDR2 SVGIG (reference sequence). Trimming removed 1 base at V and 6 bases at J, with 10 bases between. The CDR3 protein is CAWSGGQPNEQFF. Here the CDR3 DNA reads TGTGCCTGGAGTGGGGGACAACCCAATGAGCAGTTCTTC.

V gene TRBV5-1 combines with J gene TRBJ2-1; D assignment may be TRBD1 or TRBD2 (5 bases each). There are 14 residues in the CDR3. V lost 1 base, J lost 6 bases, and 11 bases lay in between. Germline CDR1 and CDR2: SGHRS and YFSETQ. This CDR3 is CASSLKRGANEQFF. CDR3 DNA: TGCGCCAGCAGCTTGAAGAGAGGGGCCAATGAGCAGTTCTTC.

V and J are TRBV30 and TRBJ1-6; 7 nucleotides agree with TRBD1. CDR1 is GTSNPN and CDR2 is SVGIG in the germline V gene (reference sequence). There are 15 residues in the CDR3. Germline trimming cut 0 bases from V and 5 bases from J; bases unmatched to any gene: 4. This chain's CDR3 is CAWSVSGGNNSPLHF. In DNA form, the CDR3 reads TGTGCCTGGAGTGTGTCAGGGGGGAATAATTCACCCCTCCACTTT.

V gene TRBV14 combines with J gene TRBJ2-6; the D call may be TRBD1 or TRBD2 (5 bases each). V gave up 2 bases and J gave up 1 base, with 15 bases separating them. The CDR3 runs 18 residues. Germline V gene data show CDR1 as SGHDN and CDR2 as FVKESK. The CDR3 loop is CASSQRGAGESGANVLTF. CDR3 nucleotide sequence: TGTGCCAGCAGCCAAAGGGGAGCAGGCGAATCTGGGGCCAACGTCCTGACTTTC.

The sample holds a few counts of this clone. The V call is TRBV7-2, the J call TRBJ1-5; D uncertain. The V end was cut by 1 base, the J end by 7 bases, with 14 bases between. The germline CDR1 and CDR2 sequences are SGHTA and FQGNSA. The CDR3 runs 15 residues. The CDR3 here is CASSLGRPSGQPQHF. The CDR3 nucleotides read TGTGCCAGCAGCTTAGGTAGGCCTTCTGGACAGCCCCAGCATTTT.

The chain couples TRBV18 to TRBJ1-2, with TRBD1 as a possible D gene (6 bases). Germline loops: CDR1 KGHSH, CDR2 LQKENI. This CDR3 comprises 14 residues. With 3 bases removed from V and 4 bases from J, the gap between germline ends came to 12 bases. CDR3 amino acids: CASSPTGQVYGYTF. CDR3 in DNA: TGTGCCAGCTCACCCACAGGGCAGGTCTATGGCTACACCTTC. The full variable domain, with the rest looked up from reference TRBV18 and TRBJ1-2, is NAGVMQNPRHLVRRRGQEARLRCSPMKGHSHVYWYRQLPEEGLKFMVYLQKENIIDESGMPKERFSAEFPKEGPSILRIQQVVRGDSAAYFCASSPTGQVYGYTFGSGTRLTVV.

The gene calls are TRBV5-1 and TRBJ1-2, with a possible D match to TRBD1 (5 bases). Germline V gives CDR1 SGHRS, CDR2 YFSETQ. The CDR3 runs to 14 residues. The V and J ends lost 6 bases and 2 bases respectively, with 14 bases between them. CDR3 in DNA: TGCGCCAGCACCGAGTCGGCAGGGAACTATGGCTACACCTTC. This sequence encodes CASTESAGNYGYTF. The whole variable domain, filled in from reference TRBV5-1 and TRBJ1-2, reads KAGVTQTPRYLIKTRGQQVTLSCSPISGHRSVSWYQQTPGQGLQFLFEYFSETQRNKGNFPGRFSGRQFSNSRSEMNVSTLELGDSALYLCASTESAGNYGYTFGSGTRLTVV.

V gene TRBV7-2 combines with J gene TRBJ2-6, with 7 bases identical to TRBD2. There are 16 residues in the CDR3. Losses at the gene ends were 5 bases for V and 0 bases for J; bases not matched to a gene: 4. Germline V gene lookup returns CDR1 SGHTA and CDR2 FQGNSA. As DNA, the CDR3 is TGTGCCAGCAGCCCGGGGGGTGACTCTGGGGCCAACGTCCTGACTTTC. This codes for CASSPGGDSGANVLTF. Full variable domain (missing parts from reference TRBV7-2 and TRBJ2-6): GAGVSQSPSNKVTEKGKDVELRCDPISGHTALYWYRQSLGQGLEFLIYFQGNSAPDKSGLPSDRFSAERTGGSVSTLTIQRTQQEDSAVYLCASSPGGDSGANVLTFGAGSRLTVL.

This rearrangement joins TRBV11-2 to TRBJ2-5; 8 positions agree with TRBD2. Trimming removed 0 bases from V and 2 bases from J; junction bases left unmatched: 2. This CDR3 comprises 15 residues. Germline CDR1 SGHAT, CDR2 FQNNGV. DNA of the CDR3: TGTGCCAGCAGCTTAGAAGCGGGGGCTCAAGAGACCCAGTACTTC. This translates into CASSLEAGAQETQYF. Together with reference TRBV11-2 and TRBJ2-5, the CDR3 gives the full variable domain: EAGVAQSPRYKIIEKRQSVAFWCNPISGHATLYWYQQILGQGPKLLIQFQNNGVVDDSQLPKDRFSAERLKGVDSTLKIQPAKLEDSAVYLCASSLEAGAQETQYFGPGTRLLVL.

The chain employs TRBV6-5 and TRBJ2-7; 7 nucleotides match TRBD1. With 6 bases clipped from V and 4 bases from J, the junction kept 9 bases outside the gene matches. The CDR3 contains 14 residues. CDR1 and CDR2 (germline): MNHEY, SVGAGI. The CDR3 region is CASSSGQGVYEQYF. The CDR3 region has the DNA TGTGCCAGCAGCTCGGGGCAGGGGGTATACGAGCAGTACTTC.